This T cell receptor beta chain was retrieved from a study of T cells in Graves' hyperthyroidism and ophthalmopathy. The overall study: Peripheral blood was collected at initial diagnosis, before any treatment.

In germline, CDR1 is SGHNT, CDR2 YENEEA. This CDR3 is built from 18 residues. J lost 0 bases, V lost 0 bases, and 4 bases had no gene match. Absence of ophthalmopathy progression within 18 months defined stable Graves' hyperthyroidism. General study points: Most thyroid clonotypes expanded above 0.001 appeared in blood too.

It was RNA transcripts that yielded the amplified TCR beta CDR3 regions. HTBI primers were the set used in a first-round RT-PCR of the TCR CDR3. TCRdb reanalysed the multiplex PCR reads using MiXCR and keeps one entry per CDR3 protein. The data hold around 760,000 distinct CDR3 sequences, with just over 35% observed a single time. Concerning this clonotype itself: Its antigen is unknown.

The V and J genes are TRBV11-3 and TRBJ2-6, with 8 bases fitting TRBD1. This receptor was identified in a middle-aged woman with Graves' hyperthyroidism. Input material: blood. The CDR3 DNA reads TGTGCCAGCAGCTTAGAGGGACAGGCTCCCTCTGGGGCCAACGTCCTGACTTTC. It yields the protein CASSLEGQAPSGANVLTF.